One and the same sample provided the 5 T cell receptor beta chains below, sequenced in a study of blood T cell repertoires in COVID-19. TCRdb keeps only in-frame clones here, not all; method: immunoSEQ multiplex PCR. This table has around 160,000 clones, approximately 83% appearing once. Sequences were obtained from peripheral blood. These receptors all come from a woman aged 55-69 years with COVID-19, enrolled during active disease.

The chain combines TRBV3-1 (or the pseudogene TRBV3-2) with TRBJ2-7; tentatively, D is TRBD2 (5 bases). Germline V gene data show CDR1 as LGHDT and CDR2 as YNNKEL (reference sequence). The ends were cut back, 3 bases at V and 4 bases at J, with 16 bases in the middle. The CDR3 contains 15 residues. This CDR3 is CASSQRVTDHYEQYF. CDR3 in DNA: TGTGCCAGCAGCCAGAGGGTAACCGATCATTACGAGCAGTACTTC.

In nucleotides, the CDR3 is TGTGCCAGTAGCCGTCATACTTCTGGAAACACCATATATTTT. As protein: CASSRHTSGNTIYF. The V and J genes are TRBV19 and TRBJ1-3; D ambiguous. Germline V gives CDR1 LNHDA, CDR2 SQIVND (reference sequence). CDR3 length equals 14 residues. Trimming shortened V by 6 bases and J by 1 base, and 10 bases separated the two germline ends.

The chain is built from TRBV7-9 and TRBJ2-3, with TRBD2 matching 12 bases. Germline CDR1 reads SEHNR; CDR2 reads FQNEAQ (reference sequence). The CDR3 is 17 residues long. The V and J ends lost 5 bases and 3 bases, in that order; junction bases with no gene match: 9. The CDR3 sequence is CASSPGLAGRRTDTQYF. CDR3 bases: TGTGCCAGCAGCCCTGGACTAGCGGGGAGGAGGACAGATACGCAGTATTTT.

This clone has a single count. The V and J genes are TRBV6-5 and TRBJ2-7; TRBD1 matches 7 bases. Unmatched junction bases numbered 11, after V lost 6 bases and J lost 3 bases. Germline V CDR1 and CDR2: MNHEY, SVGAGI. CDR3 length equals 15 residues. The CDR3 DNA follows: TGTGCCAGCAGCCCGGGACCTACAGGGGACTACGAGCAGTACTTC. This translates into CASSPGPTGDYEQYF.

This clone has only a few counts. This chain connects TRBV5-6 to TRBJ1-1; 7 bases match TRBD1. This CDR3 region has 17 residues. V lost 3 bases, J lost 3 bases, and 14 bases stayed unmatched. Germline V gene sequence: CDR1 SGHDT, CDR2 YYEEEE. CDR3 protein: CASSSTNAVTGDTEAFF. CDR3 DNA: TGTGCCAGCAGCTCGACCAACGCTGTTACAGGGGACACTGAAGCTTTCTTT.